A selection of T cell receptor beta chains follows, all from one sample in a study of Ad26.COV2.S vaccination and SARS-CoV-2 variants. Only in-frame clones appear in the TCRdb table, and some are missing; sequencing was by immunoSEQ multiplex PCR. The data contain about 350,000 clones, 92% of them seen just once; the ten biggest clones take up 3% to 5%. The source was peripheral blood, collected after recovery from COVID-19. The receptors come from a human donor who had recovered from COVID-19. Both conserved end residues are part of each CDR3. A D gene is named only where the DNA matches it firmly. Only part of the rows carry a size: once, few, many, or a class if the clone is expanded.

d_call j_call clone_size v_call cdr3_aa cdr3_nt
NA TRBJ2-7 NA TRBV12-3/TRBV12-4 CASSLSVTGKKYF TGTGCCAGCAGTTTAAGTGTCACAGGGAAGAAGTACTTC
TRBD1 TRBJ1-6 once TRBV6-1 CASSAPGTGGSYNSPLHF TGTGCCAGCAGTGCCCCTGGGACAGGGGGGTCCTATAATTCACCCCTCCACTTT
TRBD1 TRBJ1-2 NA TRBV24-1 CATSDTGGDGYTF TGTGCCACCAGTGATACAGGGGGCGATGGCTACACCTTC
TRBD2 TRBJ2-1 NA TRBV6-5 CASRGAGGNNEQFF TGTGCCAGCAGGGGAGCGGGGGGGAACAATGAGCAGTTCTTC
NA TRBJ2-7 NA TRBV6-5 CASTENGGYEQYF TGTGCCAGCACCGAAAACGGAGGCTACGAGCAGTACTTC
NA TRBJ1-5 NA TRBV6-1 CASSEAETYSNQPQHF TGTGCCAGCAGTGAAGCGGAGACCTATAGCAATCAGCCCCAGCATTTT
NA TRBJ2-2 NA TRBV5-1 CASSLAMGNTGELFF TGCGCCAGCAGCTTGGCCATGGGGAACACCGGGGAGCTGTTTTTT
NA TRBJ2-7 once TRBV3-1/TRBV3-2 CASRRTGGGEQYF TGTGCCAGCAGACGAACGGGGGGCGGCGAGCAGTACTTC
NA TRBJ1-2 once TRBV18 CASSSTGYGYTF TGTGCCAGCTCGTCGACAGGTTATGGCTACACCTTC
TRBD1 TRBJ2-1 once TRBV9 CASSTQPMDRQPMAYNEQFF TGTGCCAGCAGCACACAACCCATGGACAGGCAGCCCATGGCCTACAATGAGCAGTTCTTC
TRBD1 TRBJ1-3 once TRBV27 CASSSRTGGVGNTIYF TGTGCCAGCAGTTCCAGAACAGGGGGAGTTGGAAACACCATATATTTT
NA TRBJ1-1 NA TRBV5-3 CARSVISVDGRNTEAFF TGTGCCAGAAGCGTAATTAGTGTGGACGGACGGAACACTGAAGCTTTCTTT
TRBD2 TRBJ2-1 few TRBV5-1 CASSGGTTPSYNEQFF TGCGCCAGCAGCGGGGGGACTACCCCCTCCTACAATGAGCAGTTCTTC
NA TRBJ1-4 NA TRBV4-1 CASSQDQRQGREKLFF TGCGCCAGCAGCCAAGATCAGAGACAAGGGCGCGAAAAACTGTTTTTT
NA TRBJ2-7 NA TRBV7-2 CASSKTSGLGTYEQYF TGTGCCAGCAGCAAAACGTCTGGGCTAGGAACCTACGAGCAGTACTTC
TRBD1 TRBJ1-6 NA TRBV7-9 CASMEQGDSPLHF TGTGCCAGTATGGAACAGGGGGACTCACCCCTCCACTTT
TRBD1 TRBJ2-7 NA TRBV9 CASSLRAGGYEQYF TGTGCCAGCAGCCTCCGGGCAGGGGGTTACGAGCAGTACTTC
NA TRBJ1-2 NA TRBV10-3 CAISESGSYGYTF TGTGCCATCAGTGAGTCTGGTAGCTATGGCTACACCTTC
TRBD1 TRBJ2-7 NA TRBV9 CASSGTQGATAYEQYF TGTGCCAGCAGCGGGACCCAGGGGGCAACAGCCTACGAGCAGTACTTC
NA TRBJ1-1 NA TRBV3-1/TRBV3-2 CASSWGGDTEAFF TGTGCCAGCAGTTGGGGGGGGGACACTGAAGCTTTCTTT
NA TRBJ1-1 NA TRBV10-2 CASGGGGAAFF TGCGCCAGTGGTGGGGGCGGGGCCGCTTTCTTT
TRBD1 TRBJ2-2 NA TRBV2 CASRGTGNTGELFF TGTGCCAGCAGGGGGACAGGGAACACCGGGGAGCTGTTTTTT
NA TRBJ1-4 NA TRBV20-1 CSARGREKLFF TGCAGTGCTAGGGGCAGGGAAAAACTGTTTTTT
NA TRBJ1-1 once TRBV5-4 CASSPWGNTEAFF TGTGCCAGCAGCCCTTGGGGGAACACTGAAGCTTTCTTT
NA TRBJ2-7 NA TRBV24-1 CATSEGPQVSYEQYF TGTGCCACCAGTGAGGGGCCACAAGTCTCCTACGAGCAGTACTTC
TRBD1 TRBJ2-2 NA TRBV7-8 CASSFNRDSAGELFF TGTGCCAGCAGCTTTAACCGGGACAGTGCCGGGGAGCTGTTTTTT
NA TRBJ2-1 NA TRBV11-3 CASSLGLGRVLENEQFF TGTGCCAGCAGCTTAGGCCTCGGCAGGGTATTGGAAAATGAGCAGTTCTTC
TRBD1 TRBJ2-7 NA TRBV2 CATRGGQGLLFSYEQYF TGTGCCACCCGCGGGGGACAGGGTCTCCTTTTCTCCTACGAGCAGTACTTC
TRBD1 TRBJ1-1 NA TRBV7-3 CASSLYGQGDTEAFF TGTGCCAGCAGCTTATACGGACAGGGGGACACTGAAGCTTTCTTT
NA TRBJ1-5 NA TRBV29-1 CSVEDPGTPSNQPQHF TGCAGCGTTGAAGACCCCGGGACACCTAGCAATCAGCCCCAGCATTTT
TRBD1 TRBJ2-7 once TRBV6-2/TRBV6-3 CASSTTGARTYEQYF TGTGCCAGCAGTACTACAGGGGCAAGAACCTACGAGCAGTACTTC
NA TRBJ1-5 NA TRBV27 CASSLNRAVSPQHF TGTGCCAGCAGTTTAAATAGGGCCGTTAGTCCCCAGCATTTT
NA TRBJ2-1 NA TRBV4-1 CASTRSLGSYNEQFF TGCGCCAGCACCAGGTCATTGGGGTCCTACAATGAGCAGTTCTTC
NA TRBJ2-1 NA TRBV10-1 CASNQAQGREQFF TGCGCCAGCAACCAGGCCCAGGGACGTGAGCAGTTCTTC
NA TRBJ2-7 once TRBV2 CASRPTVSYEQYF TGTGCCAGCAGGCCGACAGTATCCTACGAGCAGTACTTC
NA TRBJ2-1 NA TRBV7-8 CASSLGGTDPYTYNEQFF TGTGCCAGCAGCTTAGGAGGGACTGACCCATATACCTACAATGAGCAGTTCTTC
TRBD1 TRBJ1-1 NA TRBV2 CASSDNRGNTEAFF TGTGCCAGCAGTGACAACAGGGGGAACACTGAAGCTTTCTTT
TRBD1 TRBJ1-4 once TRBV4-1 CASSRRDRGGEKLFF TGCGCCAGCAGCCGTCGGGACAGGGGGGGTGAAAAACTGTTTTTT
TRBD1 TRBJ1-1 once TRBV2 CASSNSRTGGLSFF TGTGCCAGCAGTAACAGCAGGACAGGGGGTTTGTCTTTCTTT
NA TRBJ1-6 NA TRBV25-1 CASSGQSSYNSPLHF TGTGCCAGCAGTGGACAGAGCTCCTATAATTCACCCCTCCACTTT
NA TRBJ2-2 NA TRBV6-5 CASSQGSHTGELFF TGTGCCAGCAGTCAGGGTTCGCACACCGGGGAGCTGTTTTTT
TRBD2 TRBJ2-1 NA TRBV10-1 CASSDSGNNEQFF TGCGCCAGCAGTGACAGCGGGAACAATGAGCAGTTCTTC
NA TRBJ2-3 NA TRBV7-9 CASSLSTDTQYF TGTGCCAGCAGCCTGAGCACAGATACGCAGTATTTT
TRBD1 TRBJ1-1 NA TRBV29-1 CSAGRQGVTEAFF TGCAGCGCTGGGAGACAGGGGGTAACTGAAGCTTTCTTT
NA TRBJ2-2 few TRBV5-1 CASSLLGRGTGELFF TGCGCCAGCAGCTTGCTCGGTAGGGGTACCGGGGAGCTGTTTTTT
NA TRBJ2-5 NA TRBV5-1 CASSFGLLGIQETQYF TGCGCCAGCAGCTTCGGGTTGCTGGGCATCCAAGAGACCCAGTACTTC
NA TRBJ2-7 NA TRBV27 CASSFLQGYEQYF TGTGCCAGCAGTTTTTTACAGGGATACGAGCAGTACTTC
TRBD2 TRBJ2-3 NA TRBV28 CATRAGGPGTDTQYF TGTGCCACGAGGGCGGGGGGGCCAGGCACAGATACGCAGTATTTT
NA TRBJ2-5 NA TRBV20-1 CSARLEETQYF TGCAGTGCTAGACTAGAAGAGACCCAGTACTTC
NA TRBJ2-5 NA TRBV11-2 CASSLAGRSQETQYF TGTGCCAGCAGCTTAGCGGGACGGTCACAAGAGACCCAGTACTTC
TRBD1 TRBJ2-7 NA TRBV10-1 CASRTGGFCEQYF TGCGCCAGCCGGACAGGGGGCTTCTGCGAGCAGTACTTC
NA TRBJ1-5 NA TRBV27 CASSLVPNQPQHF TGTGCCAGCAGTTTAGTCCCCAATCAGCCCCAGCATTTT
NA TRBJ2-3 once TRBV6-5 CASSYSTVGTDTQYF TGTGCCAGCAGTTACTCGACCGTAGGCACAGATACGCAGTATTTT
TRBD1 TRBJ1-2 NA TRBV5-1 CASSARQGVDGYTF TGCGCCAGCAGTGCGCGACAGGGGGTGGATGGCTACACCTTC
NA TRBJ2-7 once TRBV11-3 CASSLGSGSDYEQYF TGTGCCAGCAGCTTAGGTTCGGGATCGGACTACGAGCAGTACTTC
TRBD1 TRBJ2-7 NA TRBV11-1 CASSLSGQGDEQYF TGTGCCAGCAGCTTATCGGGCCAGGGGGACGAGCAGTACTTC
TRBD1 TRBJ1-2 NA TRBV5-1 CASRNTGGADGYTF TGCGCCAGCAGGAACACAGGGGGCGCAGATGGCTACACCTTC
NA TRBJ2-3 NA TRBV7-9 CASSEWEVMGDTQYF TGTGCCAGCAGCGAGTGGGAAGTAATGGGAGATACGCAGTATTTT
NA TRBJ1-2 NA TRBV27 CASSSKQPQGIYGYTF TGTGCCAGTAGTTCCAAACAGCCACAGGGCATCTATGGCTACACCTTC
NA TRBJ2-3 NA TRBV13 CASSLLGAGLVTDTQYF TGTGCCAGCAGCCTCCTGGGGGCGGGACTTGTCACAGATACGCAGTATTTT